Shown below are 25 T cell receptor beta chains from a single sample sequenced in a study of beta chain features in type 1 diabetes. Antigens for these TCRs are unknown. Study-wide points: There was a moderate but significant shortening of TCRB CDR3s in all four CD4+ subsets of Type 1 diabetes patients.

Expressed TCRB transcripts were sequenced, since all the RNA that had been isolated was reverse transcribed. TCRdb's table, derived via immunoSEQ multiplex PCR, lists solely in-frame clones and lacks some. The table includes roughly 730,000 clones, over 10% detected once. Sequenced material: naive CD4+ T cells from blood. These receptors came from a young man with type 1 diabetes.

As for this clone: The sample contains more than one DNA sequence encoding this CDR3. This rearrangement joins TRBV5-1 to TRBJ2-7; D not certain. Germline V gene lookup returns CDR1 SGHRS and CDR2 YFSETQ. This CDR3 has 13 residues. Trimming took off 0 bases at V and 4 bases at J, with 8 bases between the two ends. CDR3 nucleotides: TGCGCCAGCAGCTTGGCCCAGGCTTACGAGCAGTACTTC. Residues: CASSLAQAYEQYF.

This clone was observed a few times. This chain uses TRBV7-2 with TRBJ2-1; 8 nucleotides match TRBD1. From germline, CDR1 is SGHTA and CDR2 FQGNSA. The CDR3 consists of 14 residues. The ends lost 7 bases at V and 7 bases at J; junction bases unmatched: 9. This CDR3 reads CASTIRGLGNEQFF. The DNA for the CDR3 is TGTGCCAGCACCATCAGGGGGCTAGGTAATGAGCAGTTCTTC.

V and J are TRBV28 and TRBJ2-7; a weak D match, TRBD2 (5 bases). The germline V gene encodes CDR1 MDHEN and CDR2 SYDVKM. The V end was cut by 10 bases, the J end by 4 bases, with 17 bases between. The length of the CDR3 is 13 residues. CDR3 sequence: CAIKTGTAYEQYF. The CDR3 DNA sequence: TGTGCCATCAAGACGGGAACAGCGTACGAGCAGTACTTC.

In this sample, this clone turned up a few times. J is TRBJ1-5 and V is TRBV30; D remains ambiguous. The ends were cut back, 1 base at V and 7 bases at J, with 11 bases in the middle. The CDR3 covers 13 residues. Germline V gene data show CDR1 as GTSNPN and CDR2 as SVGIG (reference sequence). For the CDR3, the DNA is TGTGCCTGGAGTGGGTCGGGCGGCCAGCCCCAGCATTTT. Translation: CAWSGSGGQPQHF.

This clone was detected a few times. This chain connects TRBV4-1 to TRBJ2-7; D possibly corresponds to TRBD1 (8 bases). The CDR3 extends over 15 amino acids. V lost 4 bases and J lost 5, with 18 bases in between. Looked up from germline, CDR1 is MGHRA and CDR2 is YSYEKL. This CDR3 reads CASSRKDREGDEQYF. Here the CDR3 DNA reads TGCGCCAGCAGCCGGAAGGACAGGGAGGGTGACGAGCAGTACTTC.

The chain recombines TRBV13 with TRBJ2-7, with TRBD2 as a possible D gene (6 bases). The ends were cut back, 0 bases at V and 6 bases at J, with 18 bases in the middle. Germline V gene lookup returns CDR1 PRHDT and CDR2 FYEKMQ (reference sequence). The CDR3 spans 16 residues. The DNA of the CDR3 is TGTGCCAGCAGCTTAGGTGGGACTCCCTTGGTGGCCGAGCAGTACTTC. Its protein is CASSLGGTPLVAEQYF.

In this sample, this clone turned up a few times. V usage is TRBV6-1 and J usage is TRBJ2-5; D is undetermined. This CDR3 is built from 14 residues. V dropped 2 bases and J dropped 7 bases, with 14 bases sitting between them. Germline lookup yields CDR1 MNHNS and CDR2 SASEGT. CDR3 in DNA: TGTGCCAGCAGTGAACTGAGGACGGGTGGGACCCAGTACTTC. It yields the protein CASSELRTGGTQYF.

The sample holds a few counts of this clone. The genes are TRBV13 and TRBJ2-7, with 7 bases identical to TRBD1. Trimming took 5 bases from V and 6 from J; bases not matched to a gene: 4. CDR1 and CDR2 (germline): PRHDT, FYEKMQ (reference sequence). This CDR3 spans 12 amino acids. The CDR3 sequence is CASSLTGIEQYF. In DNA, the CDR3 is TGTGCCAGCAGCCTGACAGGGATCGAGCAGTACTTC.

The chain employs TRBV9 and TRBJ2-3; D may be TRBD1 or TRBD2 (6 bases each). CDR3 length: 15 residues. CDR1 is SGDLS and CDR2 is YYNGEE in the germline V gene. Trimming took off 4 bases at V and 4 bases at J, with 16 bases between the two ends. The CDR3 is CASSPRTGGADTQYF. In DNA, the CDR3 is TGTGCCAGCAGCCCCCGGACCGGGGGCGCAGATACGCAGTATTTT.

This clone was detected a few times. The chain couples TRBV30 to TRBJ1-2; 9 bases line up with TRBD1. Unmatched junction bases numbered 4, after V lost 6 bases and J lost 5 bases. There are 12 residues in the CDR3. Germline lookup yields CDR1 GTSNPN and CDR2 SVGIG (reference sequence). The CDR3 bases are TGTGCCTGCTCACAGGGGGCATATGGCTACACCTTC. This sequence encodes CACSQGAYGYTF.

The chain joins TRBV4-1 to TRBJ2-2; a weak D match, TRBD1 (6 bases). This CDR3 contains 17 residues. The V end lost 4 bases, the J end lost 3 bases, and 18 bases lay between the germline ends. The germline gives CDR1 MGHRA, CDR2 YSYEKL. The CDR3 spells CASSLKDMGADTGELFF. CDR3 coding DNA: TGCGCCAGCAGCCTTAAAGATATGGGGGCCGACACCGGGGAGCTGTTTTTT.

The chain has TRBV30 and TRBJ2-3; 9 positions agree with TRBD1. Germline loops: CDR1 GTSNPN, CDR2 SVGIG (reference sequence). The J segment lost 3 bases and the V segment lost 2 bases, leaving 6 bases of the junction unmatched. CDR3 length: 15 amino acids. The CDR3: CAWSQAGTGTDTQYF. CDR3 coding DNA: TGTGCCTGGAGTCAAGCCGGGACAGGGACAGATACGCAGTATTTT.

This chain connects TRBV11-1 to TRBJ2-5; TRBD1 matches at 7 bases. V was pared by 5 bases and J by 3 bases, with 3 bases of the junction left unmatched. This CDR3 spans 13 amino acids. CDR1 and CDR2 from the germline V gene are SGHAT and FQDESV (reference sequence). As DNA, the CDR3 is TGTGCCAGCAGCCACGGGACAGAAGAGACCCAGTACTTC. This sequence encodes CASSHGTEETQYF.

This sequence joins TRBV5-4 and TRBJ2-3, with D possibly TRBD2 on 6 matching bases. Germline CDR1 and CDR2: SGHNT and YYREEE (reference sequence). V was pared by 8 bases and J by 1 base, with 14 bases between. This CDR3 comprises 14 residues. The DNA of the CDR3 is TGTGCCAGTCGGAGGGCCGGAGGCACAGATACGCAGTATTTT. This codes for CASRRAGGTDTQYF.

V usage is TRBV14 and J usage is TRBJ2-3; TRBD1 is a possible D gene (5 bases). The CDR3 extends over 16 amino acids. Trimming shortened V by 1 base and J by 2 bases, and 13 bases separated the two germline ends. Germline loops: CDR1 SGHDN, CDR2 FVKESK. As DNA, the CDR3 is TGTGCCAGCAGCCAAGGGAAATTTGGGGCCACAGATACGCAGTATTTT. Translated, it gives CASSQGKFGATDTQYF.

V usage is TRBV30 and J usage is TRBJ1-6; D is uncertain. Deletions cut 0 bases from V and 2 bases from J, with 8 bases between. Germline CDR1 and CDR2: GTSNPN and SVGIG (reference sequence). CDR3 length: 15 residues. The CDR3 protein is CAWSVADPYNSPLHF. The CDR3 DNA is TGTGCCTGGAGTGTAGCCGATCCCTATAATTCACCCCTCCACTTT.

This chain joins TRBV2 and TRBJ1-5; 7 bases match TRBD1. This CDR3 contains 15 residues. J gave up 1 base and V 6 bases, and 6 bases lay outside the gene matches. Germline CDR1 is SNHLY and CDR2 is FYNNEI. In DNA, the CDR3 is TGTGCCAGCAGCCTACAGGGGCTGAGCAATCAGCCCCAGCATTTT. Protein sequence: CASSLQGLSNQPQHF.

The CDR3 coding sequence is TGTGCCAGCAGCTTAGGCCCCAGAGCCGCGACTGGCTACACCTTC. Amino acids: CASSLGPRAATGYTF. This chain uses TRBV7-2 with TRBJ1-2, with D unclear. CDR3 length: 15 amino acids. V was trimmed by 1 base and J by 7 bases, leaving 16 bases between them. Germline CDR1 and CDR2: SGHTA and FQGNSA. Full variable domain (outside the CDR3, taken from reference TRBV7-2 and TRBJ1-2): GAGVSQSPSNKVTEKGKDVELRCDPISGHTALYWYRQSLGQGLEFLIYFQGNSAPDKSGLPSDRFSAERTGGSVSTLTIQRTQQEDSAVYLCASSLGPRAATGYTFGSGTRLTVV.

V usage is TRBV7-9 and J usage is TRBJ2-1; 10 bases agree with TRBD2. The CDR3 is made up of 16 amino acids. The germline V gene encodes CDR1 SEHNR and CDR2 FQNEAQ (reference sequence). The trim removed 5 bases at V and 4 bases at J, leaving 8 bases unmatched. The CDR3 sequence is CASSQPLAGEYNEQFF. The CDR3 DNA reads as TGTGCCAGCAGCCAGCCCCTAGCGGGGGAGTACAATGAGCAGTTCTTC.

About this clone itself: Without the conserved terminal phenylalanine or tryptophan, this CDR3 likely stems from a read error. The chain links TRBV30 to TRBJ2-7; D possibly corresponds to TRBD2 (5 bases). This CDR3 is built from 12 residues. The V gene lost 3 bases and the J gene lost 9 bases, with 15 bases spanning the gap. Germline CDR1 and CDR2: GTSNPN and SVGIG (reference sequence). DNA of the CDR3: TGTGCCTGGAGCCCTATGGGAGCTGTGCAGTACTCC. It yields the protein CAWSPMGAVQYS.

There are a few counts of this clone. Other DNA sequences from this sample encode an identical CDR3 as well. This rearrangement joins TRBV5-1 to TRBJ2-1, with D maybe TRBD2 (5 bases). Trimming stripped 0 bases from V and 5 bases from J, with 6 bases between. CDR3 size: 13 residues. Germline-derived CDR1 and CDR2 are SGHRS and YFSETQ. CDR3 coding DNA: TGCGCCAGCAGCTTGGCCGGGGACAATGAGCAGTTCTTC. Translation gives CASSLAGDNEQFF.

This clone was observed a few times. The chain has TRBV29-1 and TRBJ1-1, with a tentative D call TRBD1 (5 bases). CDR1 and CDR2 (germline): SQVTM, ANQGSEA. V was trimmed by 7 bases and J by 4 bases, leaving 22 bases between them. The CDR3 totals 15 residues. The CDR3 is CSASDNLPRGTEAFF. CDR3 bases: TGCAGCGCCTCGGACAACTTACCCCGGGGCACTGAAGCTTTCTTT. The variable domain in full, with the rest retrieved from reference TRBV29-1 and TRBJ1-1, is SAVISQKPSRDICQRGTSLTIQCQVDSQVTMMFWYRQQPGQSLTLIATANQGSEATYESGFVIDKFPISRPNLTFSTLTVSNMSPEDSSIYLCSASDNLPRGTEAFFGQGTRLTVV.

This chain connects TRBV6-5 to TRBJ1-2; 7 nucleotides align to TRBD1. CDR1 and CDR2 from the germline V gene are MNHEY and SVGAGI. With V trimmed by 0 bases and J by 2 bases, 6 bases remained unmatched. The CDR3 runs to 16 residues. The DNA of the CDR3 is TGTGCCAGCAGTTACTCGTGGCAGGGGGGGAACTATGGCTACACCTTC. This gives the protein CASSYSWQGGNYGYTF.

This clone turned up a few times. This chain uses TRBV23-1 with TRBJ1-2; D is ambiguous. TRBV23-1 falls under the ORF class, with uncertain function. The CDR3 contains 15 residues. Trimming pared 0 bases from V and 6 bases from J, leaving 14 bases between. CDR3 loop: CASSQSSGERDGYTF. The CDR3 nucleotides read TGCGCCAGCAGTCAATCGTCAGGCGAGAGGGATGGCTACACCTTC.

This clone was seen more than once but under ten times. This sequence joins TRBV19 and TRBJ1-5; D is unresolved. The CDR3 is 15 amino acids. V was pared by 8 bases and J by 1 base, with 15 bases between. Germline V gene sequence: CDR1 LNHDA, CDR2 SQIVND (reference sequence). CDR3 coding DNA: TGTGCCAGTCATTATAATTGGGGAAGCAATCAGCCCCAGCATTTT. Protein: CASHYNWGSNQPQHF.